This TCR beta chain was sequenced in a study of regulatory T cells in long-lasting Graves disease. This CDR3 contains 15 residues. Germline CDR1 SNHLY, CDR2 FYNNEI. The sample's time point: persistent/refractory GD, antithyroid drugs over 5 years with positive TRAb. RNA extracted from PBMCs served as the sequencing template. CDR3-region Arm-PCR and iRepertoire HTBI primers produced the TCR beta libraries. TCRdb reprocessed the multiplex PCR reads via MiXCR and lists one record per CDR3 protein. The sample holds 500,000 to 800,000 distinct CDR3 sequences, approximately 29% seen once. Sequenced here: peripheral blood mononuclear cells (PBMCs), sampled when the disease was refractory, from a patient treated with antithyroid drugs. The receptor comes from a female donor with Graves disease. The V call is TRBV2, the J call TRBJ2-5, with 10 bases matching TRBD2. The DNA end is a closer match to TRBJ2-1, so the J assignment may be wrong. Here the CDR3 DNA reads TGTGCCACCGACCAGGGGACTAGCGAAGACAATGAGCAGTTCTTC. Amino acid sequence: CATDQGTSEDNEQFF.